This T cell receptor beta chain was captured by sequencing in a study of T-cell reconstitution after alpha-beta-depleted transplantation in children. Per the germline V gene, CDR1 is GTSNPN and CDR2 is SVGIG (reference sequence). V gave up 0 bases and J gave up 7 bases, with 9 bases separating them. The CDR3 contains 13 residues. This clonotype occurred a few times. TCRbeta library construction was performed incorporating unique molecular identifiers. Via MiXCR, TCRdb re-called the PCR reads, giving one row per CDR3 protein. The sample has roughly 500,000 distinct CDR3 sequences, less than 35% seen once.

The starting material was PBMCs from the stem cell graft donor, obtained from the stem cell graft. The rearrangement joins TRBV30 to TRBJ1-4; the D gene is possibly TRBD1 (5 bases). This TCR was recovered from a human donor who donated a stem cell graft to a child with aplastic anemia. CDR3 residues: CAWSVPGGEKLFF. In DNA, the CDR3 is TGTGCCTGGAGTGTACCGGGGGGTGAAAAACTGTTTTTT.